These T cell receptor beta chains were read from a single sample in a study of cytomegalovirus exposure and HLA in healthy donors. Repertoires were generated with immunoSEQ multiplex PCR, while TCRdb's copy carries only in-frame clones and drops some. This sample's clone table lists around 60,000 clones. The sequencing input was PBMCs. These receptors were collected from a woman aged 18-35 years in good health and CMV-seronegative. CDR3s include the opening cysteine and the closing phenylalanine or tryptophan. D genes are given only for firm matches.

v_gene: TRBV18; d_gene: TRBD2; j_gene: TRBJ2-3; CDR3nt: TGTGCCAGCTCACCACCTGCGACTAGCGGAATCACAGATACGCAGTATTTT; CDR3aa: CASSPPATSGITDTQYF
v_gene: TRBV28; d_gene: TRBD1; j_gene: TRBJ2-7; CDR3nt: TGTGCCAGCAGCGCCGGGACAGGGGGCTACGAGCAGTACTTC; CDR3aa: CASSAGTGGYEQYF
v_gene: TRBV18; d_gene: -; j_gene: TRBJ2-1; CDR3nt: TGTGCCAGCTCACCCTGGAGGAGGAATGAGCAGTTCTTC; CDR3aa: CASSPWRRNEQFF
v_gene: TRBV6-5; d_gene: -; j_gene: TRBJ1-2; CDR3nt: TGTGCCAGCAGAAATGGACAGAACTATGGCTACACCTTC; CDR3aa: CASRNGQNYGYTF
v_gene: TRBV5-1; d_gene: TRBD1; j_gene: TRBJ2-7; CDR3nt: TGCGCCAGCAGCTTGGACAGGGGGGAGCAGTACTTC; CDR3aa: CASSLDRGEQYF
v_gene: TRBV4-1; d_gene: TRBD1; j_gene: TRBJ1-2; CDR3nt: TGCGCCAGCAGCCCGGGACAGGGAGTTTTCTATGGCTACACCTTC; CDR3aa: CASSPGQGVFYGYTF
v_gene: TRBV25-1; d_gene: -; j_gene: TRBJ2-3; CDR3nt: TGTGCCAGCAGTGAATTCAAGGGGGGGGCATACAGCACAGATACGCAGTATTTT; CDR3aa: CASSEFKGGAYSTDTQYF
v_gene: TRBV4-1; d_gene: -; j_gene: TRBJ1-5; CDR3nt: TGCGCCAGCAGCCTCCGAGGGGGAAGCAATCAGCCCCAGCATTTT; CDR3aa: CASSLRGGSNQPQHF
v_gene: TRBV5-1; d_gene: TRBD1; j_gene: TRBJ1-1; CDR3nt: TGCGCCAGCAGCGTCGGGACAGGCCCAGGGAACACTGAAGCTTTCTTT; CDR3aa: CASSVGTGPGNTEAFF
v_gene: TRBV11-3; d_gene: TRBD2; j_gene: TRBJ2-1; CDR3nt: TGTGCCAGCACCCTACTAGCGGGGGCCTACAATGAGCAGTTCTTC; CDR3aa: CASTLLAGAYNEQFF
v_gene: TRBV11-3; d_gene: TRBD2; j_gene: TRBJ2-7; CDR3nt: TGTGCCAGCAGCTTGACGGGAGGGAATTACGAGCAGTACTTC; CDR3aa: CASSLTGGNYEQYF
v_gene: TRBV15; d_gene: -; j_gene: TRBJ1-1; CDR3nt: TGTGCCACCAGCATGGAACTGGACAGACCTGAAGCTTTCTTT; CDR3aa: CATSMELDRPEAFF
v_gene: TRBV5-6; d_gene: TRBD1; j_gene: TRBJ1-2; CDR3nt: TGTGCCAGCAGCTCGGAGGGACAGGGGCTGATCTATGGCTACACCTTC; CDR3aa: CASSSEGQGLIYGYTF
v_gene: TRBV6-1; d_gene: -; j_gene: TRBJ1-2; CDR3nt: TGTGCCAGCAGTGATAGGGGTAGCTATAATGGCTACACCTTC; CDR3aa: CASSDRGSYNGYTF
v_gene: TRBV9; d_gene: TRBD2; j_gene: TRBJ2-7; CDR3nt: TGTGCCAGCAGCGAAGGCTGGGGGGGCTCCTACGAGCAGTACTTC; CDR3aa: CASSEGWGGSYEQYF
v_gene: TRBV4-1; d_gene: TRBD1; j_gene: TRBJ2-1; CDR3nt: TGCGCCAGCAGCCAAGAGTGGACAGGGGGCGCCTGGGATGAGCAGTTCTTC; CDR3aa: CASSQEWTGGAWDEQFF
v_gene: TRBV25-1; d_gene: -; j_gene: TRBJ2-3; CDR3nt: TGTGCCAGCAGTGACTTCGGGGCAGATACGCAGTATTTT; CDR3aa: CASSDFGADTQYF
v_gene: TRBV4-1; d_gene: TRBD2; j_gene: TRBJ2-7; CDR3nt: TGCGCCAGCAGCCAAGATTGGGCGGCGGGAGGGCGCGAGCAGTACTTC; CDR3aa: CASSQDWAAGGREQYF
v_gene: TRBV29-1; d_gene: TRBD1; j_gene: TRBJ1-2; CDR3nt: TGCAGCGTACTCGGTTTATTGGACAGGGGGGAAGGCTACACCTTC; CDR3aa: CSVLGLLDRGEGYTF
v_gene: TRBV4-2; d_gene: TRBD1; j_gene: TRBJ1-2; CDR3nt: TGTGCCAGCAGCCAAGAAGGGGGCGGAGGGGATGATGGCTACACCTTC; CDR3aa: CASSQEGGGGDDGYTF
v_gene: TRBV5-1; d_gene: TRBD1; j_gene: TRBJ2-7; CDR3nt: TGCGCCAGCAGCCTGGGACAGGGGGGAAAGATTAATTACGAGCAGTACTTC; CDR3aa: CASSLGQGGKINYEQYF
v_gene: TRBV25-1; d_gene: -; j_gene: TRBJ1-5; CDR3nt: TGTGCCAGCAGTGAAGGGGGGAGCAATCAGCCCCAGCATTTT; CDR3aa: CASSEGGSNQPQHF